A selection of T cell receptor beta chains follows, all from one sample in a study of T cells expressing NK-cell markers. TCRdb reprocessed the 5' RACE reads, keeping one entry per CDR3 protein, no DNA. This sample's table reports about 260,000 distinct CDR3 sequences. Sequences were obtained from blood T cells: a sorted CD56 or NKG2C T cell subset, CD4+ or CD8+ T cells, or bulk PBMC T cells (not recorded which). These receptors all come from a woman between 18 and 70 years old in good health. Both conserved end residues are part of each CDR3.

J: TRBJ2-1
V: TRBV6-1
CDR3: CASSSDRINNEQFF

J: TRBJ2-5
V: TRBV5-1
CDR3: CASSLGHPQETQYF

J: TRBJ2-4
V: TRBV7-2
CDR3: CASSPRLAGGPNIQYF

J: TRBJ2-6
V: TRBV7-3
CDR3: CASSLKTGANVLTF

J: TRBJ2-5
V: TRBV24-1
CDR3: CATSDFPSQETQYF

J: TRBJ2-1
V: TRBV5-1
CDR3: CASSGGPVREQFF

J: TRBJ2-7
V: TRBV7-6
CDR3: CASSLGPGAMGEQYF

J: TRBJ2-7
V: TRBV5-1
CDR3: CASRPDNYEQYF

J: TRBJ2-3
V: TRBV20-1
CDR3: CSARLTSSTDTQYF

J: TRBJ2-3
V: TRBV10-3
CDR3: CAISANRGPTDTQYF

J: TRBJ2-7
V: TRBV5-1
CDR3: CASRDLRGNEQYF

J: TRBJ2-5
V: TRBV24-1
CDR3: CATSDSRTDQETQYF

J: TRBJ2-3
V: TRBV29-1
CDR3: CSVERAGADTQYF

J: TRBJ2-1
V: TRBV10-3
CDR3: CAISGGYDSSYNEQFF

J: TRBJ2-3
V: TRBV28
CDR3: CASSSWPTSASGSTDTQYF

J: TRBJ1-1
V: TRBV12-3/TRBV12-4
CDR3: CASSWGRGNTEAFF

J: TRBJ2-2
V: TRBV5-4
CDR3: CASSFWQGNTEELFF

J: TRBJ1-1
V: TRBV6-5
CDR3: CASGIGITEAFF

J: TRBJ2-1
V: TRBV20-1
CDR3: CSAEPFSEYNEQFF

J: TRBJ2-5
V: TRBV29-1
CDR3: CSVADSGGARYQETQYF

J: TRBJ2-1
V: TRBV12-3/TRBV12-4
CDR3: CASSDMRVKNNEQFF

J: TRBJ2-3
V: TRBV4-1
CDR3: CASSQVGQGTDTQYF

J: TRBJ1-5
V: TRBV7-2
CDR3: CASSPGGRNQPQHF

J: TRBJ2-1
V: TRBV20-1
CDR3: CSAYRAGGNEQFF

J: TRBJ2-1
V: TRBV25-1
CDR3: CASTQTGAAYNEQFF

J: TRBJ2-5
V: TRBV24-1
CDR3: CATSDRDSPSGETQYF

J: TRBJ1-2
V: TRBV20-1
CDR3: CSARDLSGDYGYTF

J: TRBJ2-5
V: TRBV5-4
CDR3: CAGSGQGKTQYF

J: TRBJ2-3
V: TRBV12-3/TRBV12-4
CDR3: CASSSLLAGRTDTQYF

J: TRBJ2-7
V: TRBV6-6
CDR3: CASGRERTYEQYF

J: TRBJ2-1
V: TRBV12-3/TRBV12-4
CDR3: CASRGQGPSVDEQFF

J: TRBJ1-1
V: TRBV7-2
CDR3: CASSHGQARAFF